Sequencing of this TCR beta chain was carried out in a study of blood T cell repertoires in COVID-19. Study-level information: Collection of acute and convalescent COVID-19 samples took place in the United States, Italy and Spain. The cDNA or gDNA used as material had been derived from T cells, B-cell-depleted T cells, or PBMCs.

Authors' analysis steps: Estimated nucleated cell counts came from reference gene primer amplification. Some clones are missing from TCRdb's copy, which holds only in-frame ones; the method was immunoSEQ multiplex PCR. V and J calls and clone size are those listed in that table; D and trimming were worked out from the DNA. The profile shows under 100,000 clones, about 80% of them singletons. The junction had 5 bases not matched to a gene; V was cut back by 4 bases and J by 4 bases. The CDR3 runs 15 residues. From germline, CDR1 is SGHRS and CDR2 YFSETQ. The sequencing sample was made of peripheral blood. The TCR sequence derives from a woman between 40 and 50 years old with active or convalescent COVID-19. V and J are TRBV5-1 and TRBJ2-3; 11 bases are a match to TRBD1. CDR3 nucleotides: TGCGCCAGCAGCGCCCGGACAGGGGGCCCAGATACGCAGTATTTT. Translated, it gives CASSARTGGPDTQYF.